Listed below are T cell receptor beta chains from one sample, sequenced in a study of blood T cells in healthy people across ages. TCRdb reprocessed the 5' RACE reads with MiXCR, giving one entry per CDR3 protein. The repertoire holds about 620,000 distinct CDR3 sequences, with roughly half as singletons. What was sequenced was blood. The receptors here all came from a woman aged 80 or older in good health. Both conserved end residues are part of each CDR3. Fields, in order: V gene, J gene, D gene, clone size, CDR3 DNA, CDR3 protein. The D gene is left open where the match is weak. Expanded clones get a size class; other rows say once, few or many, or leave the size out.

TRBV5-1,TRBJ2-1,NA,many,TGCGCCAGCAGCACGACAGGTGTCTCCTACAATGAGCAGTTCTTC,CASSTTGVSYNEQFF
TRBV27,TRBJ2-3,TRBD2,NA,TGTGCCAGCAGTTCGCCCCCGGGACTAGCGGGGGGGCCAGATACGCAGTATTTT,CASSSPPGLAGGPDTQYF
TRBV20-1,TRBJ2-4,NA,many,TGCAGTGCTAGCGGGGAGGGGGGAGTGTTGTCCAAAAACATTCAGTACTTC,CSASGEGGVLSKNIQYF
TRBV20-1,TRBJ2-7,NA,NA,TGCAGTGCTAGAGATTGGGGCGGGACGGTACACGAGCAGTACTTC,CSARDWGGTVHEQYF
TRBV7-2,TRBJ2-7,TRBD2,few,TGTGCCAGCAGCCGAACTAGCGGGAGTCTCTACGAGCAGTACTTC,CASSRTSGSLYEQYF
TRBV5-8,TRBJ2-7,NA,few,TGTGCCAGCAGCTTGGTGTTAGACGAGGACGAGCAGTACTTC,CASSLVLDEDEQYF
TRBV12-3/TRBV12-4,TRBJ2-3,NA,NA,TGTGCCAGCAGCCTGACCACAGATATGCAGTATTTT,CASSLTTDMQYF
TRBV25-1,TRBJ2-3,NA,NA,TGTGCCAGCACCAGCGGATACCCTACTCCGGCGCAGTATTTT,CASTSGYPTPAQYF
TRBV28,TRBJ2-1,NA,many,TGTGCCAGCAGTCCCTACAGGGATTCCAATGAGCAGTTCTTC,CASSPYRDSNEQFF
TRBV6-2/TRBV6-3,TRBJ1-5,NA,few,TGTGCCAGCAGCTCCCCCTGGACGGAATATAGCAATCAGCCCCAGCATTTT,CASSSPWTEYSNQPQHF
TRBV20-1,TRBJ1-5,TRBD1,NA,TGCAGTGCAGCTACCGGGACAGCCCTTAATCAGCCCCAGCATTTT,CSAATGTALNQPQHF
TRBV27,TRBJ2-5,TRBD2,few,TGTGCCAGCACTAGCGGGAGGAGAAGGGAGACCCAGTACTTC,CASTSGRRRETQYF
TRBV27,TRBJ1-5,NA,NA,TGTGCCAGCAGGTCCTCCAATCAGCCCCAGCATTTT,CASRSSNQPQHF
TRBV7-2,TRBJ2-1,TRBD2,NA,TGTGCCAGCAGCTTAGAAGGGACTAGCGGGAGACACTACAATGGGCAGTTCTTC,CASSLEGTSGRHYNGQFF
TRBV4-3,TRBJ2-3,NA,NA,TGCGCCAGCAGCCAAGGCCTTGGAGACTACACAGATACGCAGTATTTT,CASSQGLGDYTDTQYF
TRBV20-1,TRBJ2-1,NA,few,TGCAGTGCTAGGGACAGCAGCCCCTACAATGAGCAGTTCTTC,CSARDSSPYNEQFF
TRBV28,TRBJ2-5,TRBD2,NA,TGTGCCAGCATAGGCGGGAGGGGCAATGAGCAGTACTTC,CASIGGRGNEQYF
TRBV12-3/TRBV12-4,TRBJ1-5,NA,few,TGTGCCAGCAGCCTCGGAGGGGAGAATCAGCTCCAGCATTTT,CASSLGGENQLQHF
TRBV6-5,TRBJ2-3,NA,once,TGTGCCAGCAAACTAGTAGGTTCAGATACGCAGTATTTT,CASKLVGSDTQYF
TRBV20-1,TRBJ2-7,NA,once,TGCAGTGCACGGGGCCTCGAGCAGTACTTC,CSARGLEQYF
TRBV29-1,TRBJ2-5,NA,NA,TGCAGCGTTGTAGGGCTAAAAGAGACCCAGTACTTC,CSVVGLKETQYF
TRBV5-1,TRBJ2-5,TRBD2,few,TGCGCCAGCAGCACGATGACCGGGGGGAAAGAGACCCAGTACTTC,CASSTMTGGKETQYF
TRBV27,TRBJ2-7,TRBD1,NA,TGTGCCAGCAGTTTAAAGATGACAGGGACCTACGAGCGGTACTTC,CASSLKMTGTYERYF
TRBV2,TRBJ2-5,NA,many,TGTGCCAGCAGGGACATCGATTACCAAGAGACCCAGTACTTC,CASRDIDYQETQYF
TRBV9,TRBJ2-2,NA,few,TGTGCCAGCAGCGTAGAAGGTCTTGCGTACACCGGGGAGCTGTTTTTT,CASSVEGLAYTGELFF
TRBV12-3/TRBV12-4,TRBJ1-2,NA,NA,TGTGCCAGCAGTTTGAGGGGCGCGTATGGCTACACCTTC,CASSLRGAYGYTF
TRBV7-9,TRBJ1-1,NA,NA,TGTGCCAGCAGCTCAACAGCTTCTGAAGCTTTCTTT,CASSSTASEAFF
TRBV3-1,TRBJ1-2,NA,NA,TGTGCCAGCGGCACGGGAACCTATGGCTACACCTTC,CASGTGTYGYTF
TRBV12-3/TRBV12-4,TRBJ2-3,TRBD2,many,TGTGCCAGCACTAGCGGGGGGGCGAAAGATACGCAGTATTTT,CASTSGGAKDTQYF
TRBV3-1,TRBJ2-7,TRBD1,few,TGTGCCAGCAGCCTAGGGACAGGGTCCCTCTCCTACAATGAGCAGTACTTC,CASSLGTGSLSYNEQYF
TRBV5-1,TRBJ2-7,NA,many,TGTGCCAGCAGAAGGGAGTCCTACGAGCAGTACTTC,CASRRESYEQYF
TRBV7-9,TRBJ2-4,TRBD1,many,TGTGCCAGCGGCGGAACAGGGGGCAAGTCCAAAAACATTCAGTACTTC,CASGGTGGKSKNIQYF
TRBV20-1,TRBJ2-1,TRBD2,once,TGCAGTGCTAGAGTCCCTCTAGCGGGGGAAGCGCAGTTCTTC,CSARVPLAGEAQFF
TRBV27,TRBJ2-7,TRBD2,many,TGTGCCAGCAGTCCGCGGACTAGCCTCTACGAGCAGTACTTC,CASSPRTSLYEQYF
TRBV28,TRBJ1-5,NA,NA,TGTGCCAGCAGTTTATTGCAGGGTGCGAGCAATCAGCCCCAGCATTTT,CASSLLQGASNQPQHF
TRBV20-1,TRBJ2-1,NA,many,TGCAGTGGGGGGGAGCAGTTCTACAATGAGCAGTTCTTC,CSGGEQFYNEQFF
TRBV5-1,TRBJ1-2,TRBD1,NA,TGCGCCAGCAGCTCGACAGGGGCAGGTGGCTACACCTTC,CASSSTGAGGYTF
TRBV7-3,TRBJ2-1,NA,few,TGTGCCAGCAGCTTGGGGGCAGGAAACAATGAGCAGTTCTTC,CASSLGAGNNEQFF
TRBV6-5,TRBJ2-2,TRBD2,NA,TGTGCCAGCAGAGGGACTAGCGGGAGAGTCACCGGGGAGCTGTTTTTT,CASRGTSGRVTGELFF
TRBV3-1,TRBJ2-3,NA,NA,TGTGCCAGCAGCCAAGGTCCCCCAGATACGCAGTATTTT,CASSQGPPDTQYF
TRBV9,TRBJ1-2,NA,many,TGTGCCAGCAGCGTAGAGGGGGGCCCCCTCTATGGCTACACCTTC,CASSVEGGPLYGYTF
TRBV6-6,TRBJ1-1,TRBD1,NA,TGTGCCAGCAGTTACCCCCGGGACAGGGGCTCGGGAGCTTTCTTT,CASSYPRDRGSGAFF
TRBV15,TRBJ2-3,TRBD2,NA,TGTGCCACCAGCAGTGAACTAGCGGGAGTGAAAGATACGCAGTATTTT,CATSSELAGVKDTQYF
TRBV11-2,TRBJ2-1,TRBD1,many,TGTGCCAGCAGGGGGACAGTTGGGAATGAGCAGTTCTTC,CASRGTVGNEQFF
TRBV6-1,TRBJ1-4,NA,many,TGTGCCAGCAGTGAAACAGGGAGGACTAATGAAAAACTGTTTTTT,CASSETGRTNEKLFF
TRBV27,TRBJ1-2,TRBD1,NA,TGTGCCAGCAGTTTCAACAAGGGGGCGGGCTATGGCTACACCTTC,CASSFNKGAGYGYTF
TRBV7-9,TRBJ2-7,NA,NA,TGTGCCAGCAGCTCGGCTAGGACCGACGGACACTACGAGCAGTACTTC,CASSSARTDGHYEQYF
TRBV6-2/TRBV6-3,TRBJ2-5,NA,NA,TGTGCCAGCAGTTACAGGACTCCCCGGCAGACCCAGTACTTC,CASSYRTPRQTQYF